A single sample is the source of the 24 T cell receptor beta chains below, sequenced in a study of graft-versus-host responses after intestinal transplantation. Method: immunoSEQ multiplex PCR; TCRdb's copy keeps in-frame clones and lacks some. The sample consists of around 96,000 clones, about nine tenths of them appearing once. The sequencing here drew on PBMCs, taken approximately 470 days after intestinal transplant. These receptors all come from a human patient who received an intestinal transplant, so some T cells may come from the graft donor.

The chain links TRBV7-9 to TRBJ2-1; 8 bases align to TRBD2. This CDR3 is 17 amino acids long. Germline lookup yields CDR1 SEHNR and CDR2 FQNEAQ (reference sequence). Trimming removed 4 bases from V and 4 bases from J; junction bases left unmatched: 12. The CDR3, as DNA: TGTGCCAGCAGCTCACCTCGGACGGGGGGGTATTACAATGAGCAGTTCTTC. Encoded protein: CASSSPRTGGYYNEQFF. Complete variable domain (other parts from reference TRBV7-9 and TRBJ2-1): DTGVSQNPRHKITKRGQNVTFRCDPISEHNRLYWYRQTLGQGPEFLTYFQNEAQLEKSRLLSDRFSAERPKGSFSTLEIQRTEQGDSAMYLCASSSPRTGGYYNEQFFGPGTRLTVL.

This clone was seen only once. The rearrangement uses TRBV4-1 and TRBJ1-2; weak D call: TRBD1 (5 bases). CDR1 and CDR2 (germline): MGHRA, YSYEKL. This CDR3 contains 13 residues. V gave up 0 bases and J gave up 9 bases, with 11 bases separating them. The CDR3 protein is CASSQEGELSYTF. CDR3 bases: TGCGCCAGCAGCCAAGAAGGGGAACTGAGCTACACCTTC.

In DNA, the CDR3 is TGTGCCACCGGGGCCCGGCAGGGATGGTTGCGCGAGCAGTACTTC. It codes for CATGARQGWLREQYF. The chain recombines TRBV6-1 with TRBJ2-7; D may match TRBD1 or TRBD2 (5 bases each). The CDR3 has 15 amino acids. Per germline, CDR1 MNHNS and CDR2 SASEGT. With 10 bases removed from V and 6 bases from J, the gap between germline ends came to 25 bases.

The V call is TRBV7-8, the J call TRBJ1-2; D is unresolved. The V end lost 1 base, the J end lost 4 bases, and 16 bases lay between the germline ends. The germline V gene encodes CDR1 SGHVS and CDR2 FQNEAQ. There are 16 residues in the CDR3. The CDR3, as DNA: TGTGCCAGCAGCTTAGTCTCCGCCGCCGTCGGCTATGGCTACACCTTC. It codes for CASSLVSAAVGYGYTF.

V is TRBV4-1 and J is TRBJ2-2, with TRBD1 matching over 12 bases. This CDR3 is built from 20 residues. The junction had 12 bases not matched to a gene; V was cut back by 2 bases and J by 2 bases. CDR1 MGHRA and CDR2 YSYEKL come from the germline V gene. The CDR3: CASSQPRGQGALYNTGELFF. CDR3 bases: TGCGCCAGCAGCCAACCTCGGGGACAGGGGGCATTATACAACACCGGGGAGCTGTTTTTT.

This clone was seen a few times. The chain combines TRBV19 with TRBJ1-1, with D maybe TRBD1 (6 bases). CDR1 and CDR2 from the germline V gene are LNHDA and SQIVND (reference sequence). The ends were cut back, 3 bases at V and 4 bases at J, with 15 bases in the middle. CDR3 length equals 15 residues. This CDR3 reads CASSISLGAGTEAFF. DNA for the CDR3: TGTGCCAGTAGTATCTCCCTGGGGGCTGGCACTGAAGCTTTCTTT.

The CDR3 sequence is CASGLAGTGETQYF. The CDR3 nucleotides are TGTGCCAGCGGATTAGCGGGGACCGGGGAGACCCAGTACTTC. The chain uses TRBV7-3 and TRBJ2-5, with 8 positions matching TRBD2. Germline assignment: CDR1 SGHTA and CDR2 FQGTGA. V was clipped by 8 bases and J by 5 bases; unmatched bases: 10. CDR3 length equals 14 residues.

The chain has TRBV6-5 and TRBJ1-2; D not resolved. The germline CDR1 and CDR2 sequences are MNHEY and SVGAGI. The CDR3 loop spans 14 amino acids. Deletions cut 5 bases from V and 0 bases from J, with 10 bases between. The CDR3 loop is CASSEIGTNYGYTF. As DNA, the CDR3 is TGTGCCAGCAGTGAAATCGGAACTAACTATGGCTACACCTTC.

The chain has TRBV7-6 and TRBJ1-3; D unresolved. Germline V gene lookup returns CDR1 SGHVS and CDR2 FNYEAQ. CDR3 length: 14 amino acids. Trimming removed 5 bases from V and 1 base from J, with 9 bases in between. CDR3 region: CASSQEKSGNTIYF. The DNA of the CDR3 is TGTGCCAGCAGCCAAGAGAAATCTGGAAACACCATATATTTT.

V usage is TRBV7-9 and J usage is TRBJ2-7; 7 bases fit TRBD1. V was pared by 5 bases and J by 8 bases, with 12 bases of the junction left unmatched. Germline CDR1 and CDR2: SEHNR and FQNEAQ (reference sequence). The CDR3 has 14 amino acids. The CDR3 loop is CASSPTGLGFKQYF. The DNA for the CDR3 is TGTGCCAGCAGCCCGACAGGGTTAGGGTTTAAGCAGTACTTC.

The chain carries TRBV19 and TRBJ1-1, with D tentatively TRBD1 (5 bases). CDR1 and CDR2 from the germline V gene are LNHDA and SQIVND (reference sequence). The V gene lost 7 bases and the J gene lost 4 bases, with 13 bases spanning the gap. The CDR3 runs 13 residues. DNA for the CDR3: TGTGCCAGTACCGTCTCTGGGGGCACTGAAGCTTTCTTT. Translation: CASTVSGGTEAFF.

The V and J genes are TRBV6-1 and TRBJ2-7; 9 nucleotides match TRBD1. Germline lookup yields CDR1 MNHNS and CDR2 SASEGT. CDR3 length equals 15 residues. Trimming removed 6 bases from V and 2 bases from J; junction bases left unmatched: 8. CDR3 region: CASREGQGRTYEQYF. The CDR3 region has the DNA TGTGCCAGCAGGGAGGGACAGGGAAGGACCTACGAGCAGTACTTC.

The rearrangement links TRBV9 to TRBJ1-5, with a weak D call TRBD1 (6 bases). CDR3 size: 15 residues. Germline V CDR1 and CDR2: SGDLS, YYNGEE. Trimming removed 4 bases at V and 3 bases at J, with 14 bases between. CDR3: CASSQGLGSNQPQHF. CDR3 sequence (DNA): TGTGCCAGCAGCCAGGGGCTGGGGTCCAATCAGCCCCAGCATTTT.

The chain is built from TRBV5-1 and TRBJ2-4; 9 nucleotides match TRBD1. With 5 bases clipped from V and 8 bases from J, the junction kept 8 bases outside the gene matches. Germline values: CDR1 SGHRS, CDR2 YFSETQ. The CDR3 is 14 amino acids. Here the CDR3 reads CASRSTGGADIQYF. DNA of the CDR3: TGCGCCAGCAGGAGTACAGGGGGCGCGGACATTCAGTACTTC.

The chain uses TRBV19 and TRBJ2-7, with no clear D. The CDR3 totals 14 residues. With 6 bases removed from V and 0 bases from J, the gap between germline ends came to 12 bases. Germline-derived CDR1 and CDR2 are LNHDA and SQIVND (reference sequence). This CDR3 reads CASRDPQSSYEQYF. The CDR3 DNA reads TGTGCCAGTAGGGACCCACAGAGCTCCTACGAGCAGTACTTC.

This chain uses TRBV11-3 with TRBJ1-6; maybe TRBD1 (5 bases). CDR3 length equals 16 residues. Germline-derived CDR1 and CDR2 are SGHNT and YENEEA. V lost 4 bases to trimming and J lost 7 bases, with 17 bases between them. The CDR3 nucleotides read TGTGCCAGCAGCTCTATGGGACCGCACCTAAATTCACCCCTCCACTTT. Translated, it gives CASSSMGPHLNSPLHF.

This clone has a single count. The rearrangement uses TRBV7-8 and TRBJ1-6; D unclear. This CDR3 has 17 amino acids. V was clipped by 1 base and J by 0 bases, with 10 bases between them. The germline V gene encodes CDR1 SGHVS and CDR2 FQNEAQ. The CDR3 here is CASSLGSLSSYNSPLHF. Written as DNA, the CDR3 is TGTGCCAGCAGCTTAGGATCGCTTAGCTCCTATAATTCACCCCTCCACTTT.

The chain links TRBV9 to TRBJ2-1; weak D call: TRBD1 (6 bases). V dropped 4 bases and J dropped 4 bases, with 15 bases sitting between them. Germline lookup yields CDR1 SGDLS and CDR2 YYNGEE. This CDR3 comprises 15 residues. The CDR3 sequence is CASSPSGTIYNEQFF. In DNA, the CDR3 is TGTGCCAGCAGCCCCTCGGGGACAATTTACAATGAGCAGTTCTTC. Full variable domain (rest looked up from reference TRBV9 and TRBJ2-1): DSGVTQTPKHLITATGQRVTLRCSPRSGDLSVYWYQQSLDQGLQFLIQYYNGEERAKGNILERFSAQQFPDLHSELNLSSLELGDSALYFCASSPSGTIYNEQFFGPGTRLTVL.

V gene TRBV5-1 combines with J gene TRBJ2-2; 8 nucleotides agree with TRBD1. V lost 7 bases, J lost 4 bases, and 6 bases stayed unmatched. The CDR3 contains 14 residues. Germline V gives CDR1 SGHRS, CDR2 YFSETQ. The CDR3 region has the DNA TGCGCCAGCTACCAGGGGGCAGGCACCGGGGAGCTGTTTTTT. Residues: CASYQGAGTGELFF.

The chain links TRBV6-5 to TRBJ1-1, with D hard to call. V was clipped by 6 bases and J by 2 bases, with 16 bases between them. This CDR3 spans 15 amino acids. Germline-derived CDR1 and CDR2 are MNHEY and SVGAGI. CDR3 amino acids: CASSGGPYPNTEAFF. As DNA, the CDR3 is TGTGCCAGCAGCGGAGGGCCCTACCCAAACACTGAAGCTTTCTTT.

The chain carries TRBV29-1 and TRBJ1-1; TRBD1 matches 9 bases. This CDR3 comprises 14 residues. V trimming: 3 bases; J trimming: 4 bases; junction bases outside the gene matches: 6. Germline CDR1 reads SQVTM; CDR2 reads ANQGSEA. The CDR3 reads CSVEGGTGTTEAFF. DNA for the CDR3: TGCAGCGTTGAGGGGGGGACAGGGACCACTGAAGCTTTCTTT.

This chain uses TRBV2 with TRBJ1-2, with D perhaps TRBD1 (6 bases). Trimming took off 3 bases at V and 6 bases at J, with 11 bases between the two ends. Germline CDR1 and CDR2: SNHLY and FYNNEI. The CDR3 is made up of 13 amino acids. CDR3 residues: CASSDTGYDGYTF. The CDR3 DNA reads TGTGCCAGCAGTGACACAGGGTATGATGGCTACACCTTC.

The chain combines TRBV15 with TRBJ1-2; D is unresolved. Trimming pared 5 bases from V and 1 base from J, leaving 20 bases between. The CDR3 covers 17 residues. Per germline, CDR1 LNHNV and CDR2 YYDKDF (reference sequence). The CDR3 sequence: CATSLRVGLNFNYGYTF. The CDR3 DNA follows: TGTGCCACCAGCCTTCGGGTCGGCCTCAATTTTAACTATGGCTACACCTTC.

The chain links TRBV7-8 to TRBJ1-2, with D possibly matching TRBD1 (6 bases). V lost 4 bases to trimming and J lost 4 bases, with 10 bases between them. The CDR3 length is 13 residues. The germline V gene has CDR1 SGHVS and CDR2 FQNEAQ. The DNA of the CDR3 is TGTGCCAGCAGCTCCACAGGGCCCTATGGCTACACCTTC. It encodes CASSSTGPYGYTF.